This TCR beta chain came from a study of blood T cell repertoires in COVID-19. Some clones are missing from TCRdb's copy, which holds only in-frame ones; the method was immunoSEQ multiplex PCR. The table has 240,000 or so clones, more than 75% seen once; the top ten hold 3.3%. Individuals drawn from approximately 26 US areas were roughly 18 to 95 years old. Participants' own reports of clinical history determined their cohort assignment. The CDR3 contains 14 residues. The trim removed 5 bases at V and 1 base at J, leaving 4 bases unmatched. From germline, CDR1 is LNHDA and CDR2 SQIVND (reference sequence).

The sequence came from a woman aged 40 to 49 with acute COVID-19. Source material: PBMCs or T cells enriched from blood (not recorded which). The chain carries TRBV19 and TRBJ2-7; 8 positions agree with TRBD2. The CDR3 bases are TGTGCCAGTAGTTGGTTAGCGGGATCCTACGAGCAGTACTTC. It translates to CASSWLAGSYEQYF.